This T cell receptor beta chain was captured by sequencing in a study of blood T cell repertoires in COVID-19. Overall study: Both acute and convalescent COVID-19 samples were obtained from the United States, Italy and Spain. T cells, B-cell-depleted T cells, or PBMCs supplied cDNA or gDNA.

The V gene's germline CDR1 is KGHDR and CDR2 SFDVKD. The CDR3 sequence is 16 residues long. V was clipped by 3 bases and J by 1 base, with 11 bases between them. In the authors' methods: Using reference gene primer amplification, nucleated cell counts were estimated. Measured with immunoSEQ multiplex PCR; TCRdb has only the in-frame clones, and not every one. That table is the source of V, J and clone size, and D and trimming were worked out from the DNA. The repertoire holds about 170,000 clones, with about 80% as singletons. Sequencing input: peripheral blood. This TCR derives from a woman older than 75 with acute or convalescent COVID-19. V usage is TRBV24-1 and J usage is TRBJ2-2; a possible D gene is TRBD1 (5 bases). CDR3: CATSDTTQGNTGELFF. CDR3 in DNA: TGTGCCACCAGTGATACCACCCAGGGGAACACCGGGGAGCTGTTTTTT.